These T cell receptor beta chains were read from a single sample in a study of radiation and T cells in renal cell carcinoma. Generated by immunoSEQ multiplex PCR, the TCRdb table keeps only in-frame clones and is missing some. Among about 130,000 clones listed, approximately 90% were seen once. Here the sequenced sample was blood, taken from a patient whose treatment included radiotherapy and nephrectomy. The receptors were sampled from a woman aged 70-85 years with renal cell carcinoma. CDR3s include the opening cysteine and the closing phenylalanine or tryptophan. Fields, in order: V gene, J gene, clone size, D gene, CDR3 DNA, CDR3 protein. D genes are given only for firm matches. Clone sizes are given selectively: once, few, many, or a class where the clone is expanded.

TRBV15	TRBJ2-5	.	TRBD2	TGTGCCACGAGCGGGACTCGCCAAGAGACCCAGTACTTC	CATSGTRQETQYF
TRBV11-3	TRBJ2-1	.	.	TGTGCCAGCAGCTTAGCCGGGACGGGATACAATGAGCAGTTCTTC	CASSLAGTGYNEQFF
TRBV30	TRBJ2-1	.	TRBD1	TGTGCCTGGAGCGACGGATTGGACAGGGGGCCGATGGATGAGCAGTTCTTC	CAWSDGLDRGPMDEQFF
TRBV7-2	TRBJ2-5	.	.	TGTGCCAGCAGCTTATCGCTAGCGCCTCAAGAGACCCAGTACTTC	CASSLSLAPQETQYF
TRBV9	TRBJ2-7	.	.	TGTGCCAGCAGCGTAGCTTCCGGGATTAACTACGAGCAGTACTTC	CASSVASGINYEQYF
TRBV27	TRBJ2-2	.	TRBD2	TGTGCCAGCAGTTTATTCGCGGGGGGGCCGCTCACCGGGGAGCTGTTTTTT	CASSLFAGGPLTGELFF
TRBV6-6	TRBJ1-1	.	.	TGTGCCAGCAGTCCGACACCTAACACTGAAGCTTTCTTT	CASSPTPNTEAFF
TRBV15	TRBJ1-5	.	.	TGTGCCACCAGCAGAGATTATGGGTCGAATCAGCCCCAGCATTTT	CATSRDYGSNQPQHF
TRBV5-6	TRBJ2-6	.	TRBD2	TGTGCCAGCAGCTCGGGAGGCTGGTCCGGGGCCAACGTCCTGACTTTC	CASSSGGWSGANVLTF
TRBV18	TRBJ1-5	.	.	TGTGCCAGCTCACCAGAACAGGGACATAGCAATCAGCCCCAGCATTTT	CASSPEQGHSNQPQHF
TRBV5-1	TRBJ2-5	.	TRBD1	TGCGCCAGCAGCGGGACAGGCCAAGAGACCCAGTACTTC	CASSGTGQETQYF
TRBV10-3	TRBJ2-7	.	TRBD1	TGTGCCATCAGTGAGTCGAAAGGACAGGGGAGCGAGCAGTACTTC	CAISESKGQGSEQYF
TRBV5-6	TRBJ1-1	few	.	TGTGCCAGCAGTACGGACCCGGACACTGAAGCTTTCTTT	CASSTDPDTEAFF
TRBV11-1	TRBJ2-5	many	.	TGTGCCAGCAGCCTGGAGGCGCTTGGGGAGACCCAGTACTTC	CASSLEALGETQYF
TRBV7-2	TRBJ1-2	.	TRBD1	TGTGCCAGCAGCGTTCTCGGGACAGGGTTTAGCTATGGCTACACCTTC	CASSVLGTGFSYGYTF
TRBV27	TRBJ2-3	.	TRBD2	TGTGCCAGCAGTTTAGCACTAGCGGTCTATGATACGCAGTATTTT	CASSLALAVYDTQYF
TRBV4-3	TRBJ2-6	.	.	TGCGCCAGCAGCCAAGATGGGGTAGCGGAGTTCTCTGGGGCCAACGTCCTGACTTTC	CASSQDGVAEFSGANVLTF
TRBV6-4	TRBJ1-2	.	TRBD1	TGTGCCAGCAGTGATGAAATGACAGGGGGCGGCGGCTACACCTTC	CASSDEMTGGGGYTF
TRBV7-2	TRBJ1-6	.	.	TGTGCCAGCAGCTCCCAGGGGTCCTATAATTCACCCCTCCACTTT	CASSSQGSYNSPLHF
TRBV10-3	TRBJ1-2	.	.	TGTGCCATCACCCCGGGAGGTTATGGCTACACCTTC	CAITPGGYGYTF
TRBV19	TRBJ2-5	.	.	TGTGCCAGTATCGCGGGGCTATGGGAGACCCAGTACTTC	CASIAGLWETQYF
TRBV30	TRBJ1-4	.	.	TGTGCCTGGAGTGTACAGGGCACTAATGAAAAACTGTTTTTT	CAWSVQGTNEKLFF
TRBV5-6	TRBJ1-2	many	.	TGTGCCAGCAGTAGAGCTAACTATGGCTACACCTTC	CASSRANYGYTF
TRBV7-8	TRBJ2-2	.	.	TGTGCCAGCAGCTTAGCGTGGATTGGGGAGCTGTTTTTT	CASSLAWIGELFF
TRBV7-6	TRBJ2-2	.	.	TGTGCCAGCAGCCAACAGTTAGGCGCCGGCGGGGAGCTGTTTTTT	CASSQQLGAGGELFF
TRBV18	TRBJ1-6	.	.	TGTGCCAGCTCACCACCTCGGGGAAATAATTCACCCCTCCACTTT	CASSPPRGNNSPLHF
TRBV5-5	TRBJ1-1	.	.	TGTGCCAGCAGCGAGCCTGGAGGTACTGAAGCTTTCTTT	CASSEPGGTEAFF
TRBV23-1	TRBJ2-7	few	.	TGCGCCAGCAGTCAATCCGCCACATCCCCGGGCTACGAGCAGTACTTC	CASSQSATSPGYEQYF
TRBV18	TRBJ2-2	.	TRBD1	TGTGCCAGCTCACCCCGAGGACAGGGGACGACCACCGGGGAGCTGTTTTTT	CASSPRGQGTTTGELFF
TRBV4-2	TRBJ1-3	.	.	TGTGCCAGCAGCCAAGATCCGGGTGATTTCTCCGGAAACACCATATATTTT	CASSQDPGDFSGNTIYF
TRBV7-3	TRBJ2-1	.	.	TGTGCCAGCAGCTCTGCACCGAGCTCCTACAATGAGCAGTTCTTC	CASSSAPSSYNEQFF
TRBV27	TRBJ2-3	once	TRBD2	TGTGCCAGCAACAACTGGCGGGGGAGTACAGATACGCAGTATTTT	CASNNWRGSTDTQYF
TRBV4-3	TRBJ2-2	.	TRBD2	TGCGCCAGCAGCCAAGATCCTAGCGGGACCCGCGGGGAGCTGTTTTTT	CASSQDPSGTRGELFF
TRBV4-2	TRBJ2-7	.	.	TGTGCCAGCAGCCAAGATGTGGGGGGCTCCGCCTACGAGCAGTACTTC	CASSQDVGGSAYEQYF
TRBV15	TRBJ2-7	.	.	TGTGCCACCCGGGATCTTAAGACTCAACCCACTAGCTACGAGCAGTACTTC	CATRDLKTQPTSYEQYF
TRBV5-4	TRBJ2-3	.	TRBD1	TGTGCCAGCAGTAGGGACAGAGGCACAGATACGCAGTATTTT	CASSRDRGTDTQYF
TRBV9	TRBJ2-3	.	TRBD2	TGTGCCAGCAGCTTCATAGCGGGGGGTCGCACAGATACGCAGTATTTT	CASSFIAGGRTDTQYF
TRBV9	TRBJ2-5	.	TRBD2	TGTGCCAGCAGCGTAGTGGCTAGCGGAGAGACCCAGTACTTC	CASSVVASGETQYF
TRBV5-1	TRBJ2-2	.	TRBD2	TGCGCCAGCAGCTTCTTACTAGCGGGGAACACCGGGGAGCTGTTTTTT	CASSFLLAGNTGELFF
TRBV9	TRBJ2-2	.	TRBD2	TGTGCCAGCAGCGTAGGCCCCCCGCGGGGGGGAATCACCGGGGAGCTGTTTTTT	CASSVGPPRGGITGELFF
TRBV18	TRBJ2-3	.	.	TGTGCCAGCTCAACGGGCCTCGGGGGAACAGATACGCAGTATTTT	CASSTGLGGTDTQYF
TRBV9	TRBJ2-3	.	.	TGTGCCAGCAGCGTCACTCCCGAGAAAAGCACAGATACGCAGTATTTT	CASSVTPEKSTDTQYF
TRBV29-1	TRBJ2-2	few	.	TGCAGCGGCCTAGGGGGGGCGGACACCGGGGAGCTGTTTTTT	CSGLGGADTGELFF
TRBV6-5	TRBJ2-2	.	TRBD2	TGTGCCAGCAGAACCACTAGCGCGAACACCGGGGAGCTGTTTTTT	CASRTTSANTGELFF
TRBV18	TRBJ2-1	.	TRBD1	TGTGCCAGCTCACCAAGACAGGGTCACAATGAGCAGTTCTTC	CASSPRQGHNEQFF
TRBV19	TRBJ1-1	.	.	TGTGCCAGTAGCTCGGACAGATTGAACACTGAAGCTTTCTTT	CASSSDRLNTEAFF
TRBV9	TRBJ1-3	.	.	TGTGCCAGCAGCGTACTGCAGGGATACTCTGGAAACACCATATATTTT	CASSVLQGYSGNTIYF
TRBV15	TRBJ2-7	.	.	TGTGCCACCAGCAGAGGGGGGACAAGAGCCTACGAGCAGTACTTC	CATSRGGTRAYEQYF
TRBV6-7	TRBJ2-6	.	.	TGTGCCAGCAGTCACCCATCCAGGGACGCTGGGGCCAACGTCCTGACTTTC	CASSHPSRDAGANVLTF
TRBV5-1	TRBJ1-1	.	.	TGCGCCAGCAGCTTGGCTGGGGTCCAGGGCACTGAAGCTTTCTTT	CASSLAGVQGTEAFF
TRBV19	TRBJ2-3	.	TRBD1	TGTGCCAGTAGTGGCCAGGGGGCGGCAGATACGCAGTATTTT	CASSGQGAADTQYF
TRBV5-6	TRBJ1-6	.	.	TGTGCCAGCAGTCCATATTCCTATAATTCACCCCTCCACTTT	CASSPYSYNSPLHF